This T cell receptor beta chain was sequenced during a study of early T cells in non-severe SARS-CoV-2 infection. Each CDR3 protein is one row after TCRdb ran MiXCR on the 5' RACE reads. This sample has under 45,000 distinct CDR3 sequences, with more than 4.5% found just once. There are 15 residues in the CDR3. The germline CDR1 and CDR2 sequences are SEHNR and FQNEAQ (reference sequence). V was trimmed by 1 base and J by 4 bases, leaving 14 bases between them. This chain connects TRBV7-9 to TRBJ2-7, with D possibly TRBD2 on 5 matching bases. Here the sequenced sample was whole blood, taken at baseline. The receptor was derived from an adult who was a healthcare worker with PCR-confirmed SARS-CoV-2 infection or an uninfected control (not recorded which). CDR3 region: CASSLEGGIVYEQYV. The CDR3 nucleotides are TGTGCCAGCAGCTTAGAAGGAGGAATCGTATACGAGCAGTACGTC.